A single sample gave rise to the 7 T cell receptor beta chains below, sequenced in a study of T-cell memory formation after mild COVID-19. From the 5' RACE reads, TCRdb called clonotypes with MiXCR, one entry per CDR3 protein. The sample consists of roughly 200,000 distinct CDR3 sequences, 9.5% of them appearing once. Sequenced: PBMCs or a T cell subset sorted from them (not recorded which). These receptors were collected from a man aged 18 to 35 who had mild COVID-19 (a few samples of this study predate the infection). Cell type and time point are not known.

This clonotype showed up many times. J is TRBJ2-3 and V is TRBV10-3; the match to TRBD2 covers 10 bases. The V and J ends lost 6 bases and 3 bases, in that order; junction bases with no gene match: 6. CDR3 length: 15 amino acids. Germline assignment: CDR1 ENHRY and CDR2 SYGVKD. CDR3 DNA sequence: TGTGCCATCAGCGCAGCGGGGGGGCCTACAGATACGCAGTATTTT. Translating it yields CAISAAGGPTDTQYF.

V is TRBV7-9 and J is TRBJ2-2, with a weak D call TRBD2 (5 bases). From germline, CDR1 is SEHNR and CDR2 FQNEAQ (reference sequence). CDR3 length: 13 amino acids. Trimming removed 1 base from V and 8 bases from J, with 8 bases in between. CDR3 residues: CASSLGTRGELFF. For the CDR3, the DNA is TGTGCCAGCAGCTTAGGGACTCGTGGGGAGCTGTTTTTT.

This clonotype was recorded a few times. The chain joins TRBV20-1 to TRBJ1-1; 8 nucleotides match TRBD1. J gave up 5 bases and V 0 bases, and 8 bases lay outside the gene matches. The germline gives CDR1 DFQATT, CDR2 SNEGSKA (reference sequence). This CDR3 region has 15 residues. This chain's CDR3 is CSARDPGQGGTEAFF. The CDR3 nucleotides are TGCAGTGCTAGAGATCCCGGACAGGGAGGAACTGAAGCTTTCTTT.

A few counts support this clonotype. This chain joins TRBV28 and TRBJ1-6, with no clear D. Deletions cut 7 bases from V and 7 bases from J, with 23 bases between. The CDR3 totals 17 residues. Per the germline V gene, CDR1 is MDHEN and CDR2 is SYDVKM. The CDR3 spells CASIPSGLQRLNSPLHF. In DNA form, the CDR3 reads TGTGCCAGCATCCCCAGTGGGCTACAGCGGCTCAATTCACCCCTCCACTTT.

This clonotype has more than one count but fewer than ten. The chain joins TRBV27 to TRBJ1-2; 8 positions agree with TRBD1. CDR3 length: 13 amino acids. With V trimmed by 6 bases and J by 6 bases, 6 bases remained unmatched. The germline CDR1 and CDR2 sequences are MNHEY and SMNVEV (reference sequence). Written as DNA, the CDR3 is TGTGCCAGCAGCTTCCCAGGGGGCGATGGCTACACCTTC. Protein: CASSFPGGDGYTF.

The V call is TRBV20-1, the J call TRBJ1-4; TRBD1 is a possible D gene (5 bases). The CDR3 runs 12 residues. V lost 6 bases, J lost 6 bases, and 11 bases lay in between. Germline lookup yields CDR1 DFQATT and CDR2 SNEGSKA (reference sequence). CDR3 amino acids: CSAQGGDEKLFF. The CDR3 DNA is TGCAGTGCCCAAGGAGGGGATGAAAAACTGTTTTTT.

This clonotype appeared many times. V and J are TRBV15 and TRBJ2-3; D is uncertain. Germline assignment: CDR1 LNHNV and CDR2 YYDKDF (reference sequence). The CDR3 has 12 amino acids. V was pared by 2 bases and J by 3 bases, with 3 bases between. CDR3 sequence reads: CATSRQTDTQYF. In nucleotides, the CDR3 is TGTGCCACCAGCAGACAGACAGATACGCAGTATTTT.